Presented here are 19 T cell receptor beta chains from one specimen sequenced in a study of blood T cell repertoires in COVID-19. Sequenced by immunoSEQ multiplex PCR; TCRdb stores in-frame clones only, minus some. The top ten clones hold around 1.5% of a sample with 25,000 to 35,000 clones, around 89% of them seen once. The sample comprised peripheral blood. These receptor sequences come from a man between 60 and 70 years old with active COVID-19.

V usage is TRBV12-3 or TRBV12-4 and J usage is TRBJ2-2; TRBD1 might be the D (6 bases). V gave up 6 bases and J gave up 7 bases, with 12 bases separating them. This CDR3 comprises 13 residues. The CDR3 DNA sequence: TGTGCCAGCAGCCTCCTACAGGGCGGGGAGCTGTTTTTT. This codes for CASSLLQGGELFF.

This chain uses TRBV6-5 with TRBJ1-1, with D unclear. The CDR3 is made up of 12 amino acids. Trimming stripped 8 bases from V and 10 bases from J, with 17 bases between. Germline CDR1 MNHEY, CDR2 SVGAGI. The CDR3 loop is CASGSSGLIAFF. As DNA, the CDR3 is TGTGCCAGCGGGTCCTCGGGGTTAATAGCTTTCTTT.

The V and J genes are TRBV24-1 and TRBJ2-5; 7 nucleotides match TRBD2. Germline CDR1 reads KGHDR; CDR2 reads SFDVKD. The J segment lost 0 bases and the V segment lost 4 bases, leaving 4 bases of the junction unmatched. This CDR3 has 15 residues. The CDR3 DNA reads as TGTGCCACCAGTGACCGACTAGCCTACCAAGAGACCCAGTACTTC. Its translation is CATSDRLAYQETQYF.

The V call is TRBV5-6, the J call TRBJ2-7; D is perhaps TRBD2 (6 bases). Trimming pared 4 bases from V and 4 bases from J, leaving 18 bases between. The CDR3 sequence is 15 residues long. Germline CDR1 SGHDT, CDR2 YYEEEE. The CDR3 protein is CASSPHGGSGYEQYF. The CDR3 DNA is TGTGCCAGCAGCCCCCATGGGGGGTCGGGGTACGAGCAGTACTTC. The whole variable domain, remainder taken from reference TRBV5-6 and TRBJ2-7, is DAGVTQSPTHLIKTRGQQVTLRCSPKSGHDTVSWYQQALGQGPQFIFQYYEEEERQRGNFPDRFSGHQFPNYSSELNVNALLLGDSALYLCASSPHGGSGYEQYFGPGTRLTVT.

V and J are TRBV10-1 and TRBJ2-3; 7 nucleotides agree with TRBD1. Germline CDR1 WNHNN, CDR2 SYGVQD (reference sequence). The ends lost 3 bases at V and 2 bases at J; junction bases unmatched: 8. This CDR3 contains 16 residues. The CDR3 DNA is TGCGCCAGCAGTGAACAGGGGCGTCTTGCCACAGATACGCAGTATTTT. It encodes CASSEQGRLATDTQYF.

In its sample, this clone was seen a few times. This chain joins TRBV10-3 and TRBJ1-1; D is possibly TRBD1 (6 bases). In germline, CDR1 is ENHRY, CDR2 SYGVKD. The CDR3 is made up of 15 amino acids. Trimming removed 9 bases at V and 5 bases at J, with 22 bases between. The DNA for the CDR3 is TGTGCCATAGGTCCTGATGGGGGGGGCTCGACTGAAGCTTTCTTT. Translated, it gives CAIGPDGGGSTEAFF.

This clone was observed a single time. The V and J genes are TRBV30 and TRBJ1-6; D gene uncertain. Trimming removed 5 bases from V and 0 bases from J, with 17 bases in between. This CDR3 spans 17 amino acids. Germline loops: CDR1 GTSNPN, CDR2 SVGIG (reference sequence). The CDR3 sequence: CAWALRTSSSYNSPLHF. The CDR3 coding sequence is TGTGCCTGGGCCCTTAGAACGAGTAGCTCCTATAATTCACCCCTCCACTTT.

The rearrangement joins TRBV27 to TRBJ2-7; 7 bases map to TRBD2. In germline, CDR1 is MNHEY, CDR2 SMNVEV (reference sequence). The CDR3 contains 17 residues. With V trimmed by 5 bases and J by 0 bases, 13 bases remained unmatched. The CDR3 loop reads CASSLFGLGGGSYEQYF. DNA of the CDR3: TGTGCCAGCAGTCTGTTCGGCTTGGGCGGGGGCTCCTACGAGCAGTACTTC.

The chain joins TRBV5-1 to TRBJ2-2, with D tentatively TRBD1 (6 bases). V dropped 1 base and J dropped 5 bases, with 12 bases sitting between them. Germline CDR1 reads SGHRS; CDR2 reads YFSETQ. The CDR3 is made up of 15 amino acids. The CDR3 reads CASSLLGAETGELFF. CDR3 nucleotide sequence: TGCGCCAGCAGCTTGCTGGGGGCGGAGACCGGGGAGCTGTTTTTT.

The chain carries TRBV6-5 and TRBJ2-1; D is perhaps TRBD2 (5 bases). The CDR3 is made up of 14 amino acids. In germline, CDR1 is MNHEY, CDR2 SVGAGI. Trimming stripped 5 bases from V and 5 bases from J, with 13 bases between. CDR3 DNA: TGTGCCAGCAGTCGCGGCGGGCAACACAATGAGCAGTTCTTC. Its protein product is CASSRGGQHNEQFF.

This clone was counted between two and nine times. J is TRBJ1-5 and V is TRBV6-6; tentatively, D is TRBD1 (6 bases). Germline V gene lookup returns CDR1 MNHNY and CDR2 SVGAGI (reference sequence). The CDR3 length is 14 residues. Trimming took off 6 bases at V and 7 bases at J, with 16 bases between the two ends. CDR3 loop: CASRNGGLGQPQHF. CDR3 bases: TGTGCCAGCAGGAACGGGGGGCTAGGACAGCCCCAGCATTTT.

The chain links TRBV6-2 or TRBV6-3 to TRBJ2-2; 10 nucleotides line up with TRBD1. This CDR3 spans 17 amino acids. Germline V gene data show CDR1 as MNHEY and CDR2 as SVGEGT. V trimming: 3 bases; J trimming: 0 bases; junction bases outside the gene matches: 4. The CDR3 DNA reads as TGTGCCAGCAGTTATCGAGGACAGGGGGCGAACACCGGGGAGCTGTTTTTT. The encoded protein is CASSYRGQGANTGELFF.

The chain employs TRBV6-6 and TRBJ1-5, with 7 bases fitting TRBD1. V lost 6 bases and J lost 0; bases outside the gene matches: 5. The germline V gene encodes CDR1 MNHNY and CDR2 SVGAGI (reference sequence). This CDR3 has 15 amino acids. This chain's CDR3 is CASRRTGDSNQPQHF. CDR3 coding DNA: TGTGCCAGCAGGCGCACAGGGGATAGCAATCAGCCCCAGCATTTT.

This rearrangement joins TRBV28 to TRBJ1-4; 10 nucleotides agree with TRBD1. This CDR3 is built from 15 residues. Trimming at V came to 5 bases and at J to 8 bases, leaving 8 bases not matched to a gene. Germline values: CDR1 MDHEN, CDR2 SYDVKM. CDR3 in DNA: TGTGCCAGCAGTACCCTGGGACAGGGGCGGGAAAAACTGTTTTTT. Protein product: CASSTLGQGREKLFF.

There are a few counts of this clone. The chain recombines TRBV28 with TRBJ2-7; 7 nucleotides align to TRBD1. Germline trimming cut 8 bases from V and 3 bases from J; bases unmatched to any gene: 16. Germline-derived CDR1 and CDR2 are MDHEN and SYDVKM. The CDR3 is 16 residues long. The CDR3 bases are TGTGCCAGCTTCCCGACGGGACAGCCAGGGCGCTACGAGCAGTACTTC. It specifies CASFPTGQPGRYEQYF.

This clone has just one count. V gene TRBV15 combines with J gene TRBJ1-1; the D gene is possibly TRBD1 (6 bases). The CDR3 sequence is 15 residues long. Trimming shortened V by 0 bases and J by 4 bases, and 12 bases separated the two germline ends. Germline assignment: CDR1 LNHNV and CDR2 YYDKDF (reference sequence). Here the CDR3 DNA reads TGTGCCACCAGCAGAGATCGTACAGGGTCCACTGAAGCTTTCTTT. It codes for CATSRDRTGSTEAFF.

About this clone itself: A read error may produce the germline difference seen at one junction end. V gene TRBV7-7 combines with J gene TRBJ2-7, with 8 nucleotides matching TRBD1. Germline CDR1 is SSHAT and CDR2 is FNYEAQ (reference sequence). CDR3 length: 14 amino acids. The CDR3 sequence: CASSLGQGGDEQYF. Written as DNA, the CDR3 is TGTGCTAGCAGCCTCGGACAGGGAGGCGACGAGCAGTACTTC.

The genes are TRBV11-2 and TRBJ1-2; 8 bases agree with TRBD1. The CDR3 has 15 amino acids. J was trimmed by 6 bases and V by 5 bases; bases with no gene match: 11. Germline CDR1 is SGHAT and CDR2 is FQNNGV. This CDR3 reads CASSQRQGSVHGYTF. The CDR3 bases are TGTGCCAGCAGCCAACGACAGGGGAGTGTTCATGGCTACACCTTC.

The chain employs TRBV5-1 and TRBJ2-1, with a weak D call TRBD2 (7 bases). CDR1 and CDR2 from the germline V gene are SGHRS and YFSETQ. Trimming stripped 0 bases from V and 8 bases from J, with 18 bases between. The CDR3 covers 16 residues. CDR3 nucleotide sequence: TGCGCCAGCAGCTTGGCAGGAAGGGGGGGTTTGGATGAGCAGTTCTTC. Protein sequence: CASSLAGRGGLDEQFF.